The rows below give T cell receptor beta chains drawn from one sample of a study of shared clonotypes between healthy human individuals. Clones were read by immunoSEQ multiplex PCR, and TCRdb kept only the in-frame ones, dropping some. The sample includes approximately 1.9 million clones, around 93% of them seen just once. The sample was naive CD8+ T cells from PBMCs. The receptor set was obtained from a man between 18 and 35 years old in good health. Some clones in this sample may be carry-over from other donors' samples. Both conserved end residues are part of each CDR3. The D gene is left open where the match is weak. The size of a clone is reported for some rows only, either as once, few or many, or as a class for expanded clones.

clone size,D gene,V gene,J gene,CDR3 DNA,CDR3 protein
-,TRBD1,TRBV4-1,TRBJ2-7,TGCGCCAGCAGCCAAGAATTAGGGACAGGGGACTACGAGCAGTACTTC,CASSQELGTGDYEQYF
-,-,TRBV7-9,TRBJ1-5,TGTGCCAGCAGCCCACAGGGAGAAGGTCAGCCCCAGCATTTT,CASSPQGEGQPQHF
-,-,TRBV6-1,TRBJ1-1,TGTGCCAGCAGTGAAGCGGGCAGCCTGACTCTGAACACTGAAGCTTTCTTT,CASSEAGSLTLNTEAFF
-,-,TRBV29-1,TRBJ2-7,TGCAGCGCCCTTAGCACCTCCTCCTACGAGCAGTACTTC,CSALSTSSYEQYF
-,-,TRBV27,TRBJ2-7,TGTGCCAGCAGTCTGGGAGGCTCCTACGAGCAGTACTTC,CASSLGGSYEQYF
-,-,TRBV4-3,TRBJ1-1,TGCGCCAGCAGCCTTGGTCCGGGACTGAACACTGAAGCTTTCTTT,CASSLGPGLNTEAFF
-,TRBD2,TRBV7-9,TRBJ2-1,TGTGCCAGCAGAGCGGGAGGGGAACACAATGAGCAGTTCTTC,CASRAGGEHNEQFF
-,-,TRBV14,TRBJ1-2,TGTGCCAGCAGCCAAGCTTCAGGCACCCTATATGGCTACACCTTC,CASSQASGTLYGYTF
-,-,TRBV4-3,TRBJ2-1,TGCGCCAGCAGCTCGAATGATGTGCGCGTGAATGAGCAGTTCTTC,CASSSNDVRVNEQFF
few,-,TRBV30,TRBJ2-5,TGTGCCTGGAGTGTAGGAACGGGAAGGGTCCAAGAGACCCAGTACTTC,CAWSVGTGRVQETQYF
once,-,TRBV19,TRBJ1-2,TGTGCCAGTAGTATTATCGGGACGGTACTTTTTTATGGCTACACCTTC,CASSIIGTVLFYGYTF
-,TRBD2,TRBV27,TRBJ2-3,TGTGCCAGCAGTTTCCTGCGGGAGGGTGGAGATACGCAGTATTTT,CASSFLREGGDTQYF
-,TRBD1,TRBV19,TRBJ1-5,TGTGCCAGTAGTCCGACAGGGCCCTTTAATCAGCCCCAGCATTTT,CASSPTGPFNQPQHF
-,TRBD2,TRBV6-5,TRBJ2-1,TGTGCCAGCAGTCCGGGACTAGCCCTTGAGCAGTTCTTC,CASSPGLALEQFF
-,-,TRBV30,TRBJ2-2,TGTGCCTGGAGTGGAGGGTACGCCGGGGAGCTGTTTTTT,CAWSGGYAGELFF
-,-,TRBV9,TRBJ1-2,TGTGCCAGCAGCCAAACACCGGCAGTTAACTATGGCTACACCTTC,CASSQTPAVNYGYTF
-,-,TRBV4-1,TRBJ2-5,TGCGCCAGCAGCCAAGTTGGCATAGAGACCCAGTACTTC,CASSQVGIETQYF
-,-,TRBV4-3,TRBJ2-7,TGCGCCAGCAGCCTAGGGGGTACCTACGAGCAGTACTTC,CASSLGGTYEQYF
-,-,TRBV15,TRBJ1-1,TGTGCCACCAGCAGAGTTTCGGACACTGAAGCTTTCTTT,CATSRVSDTEAFF
-,-,TRBV10-3,TRBJ2-1,TGTGCCATCAGTGGTTTTGCAGTAGGGGGAGAAGAAGGGGATTTCTCCTACAATGAGCAGTTCTTC,CAISGFAVGGEEGDFSYNEQFF
-,-,TRBV29-1,TRBJ1-1,TGCAGCCCGCAACCTTGGGCGGGCACTGAAGCTTTCTTT,CSPQPWAGTEAFF
-,-,TRBV7-8,TRBJ2-5,TGTGCCAGCAGCCTCCGAGGGGGGGCGACCCAAGAGACCCAGTACTTC,CASSLRGGATQETQYF
-,-,TRBV19,TRBJ1-1,TGTGCCAGTAGTATAGAAAAGGGGAGGGACACTGAAGCTTTCTTT,CASSIEKGRDTEAFF
-,-,TRBV7-2,TRBJ1-2,TGTGCCAGCAGCTTGGACAGCCCGGCTCCGGAGGTCCGTTATGGCTACACCTTC,CASSLDSPAPEVRYGYTF
-,TRBD1,TRBV28,TRBJ1-2,TGTGCCAGCAGTCCCGGCAGGACAGGCTACTATGGCTACACCTTC,CASSPGRTGYYGYTF
once,-,TRBV6-5,TRBJ2-7,TGTGCCAGCACCCTAGTTGACGGCGCGGGTAAGCAGTACTTC,CASTLVDGAGKQYF
-,-,TRBV4-1,TRBJ2-1,TGCGCCAGCAGCCTTAGACTGTCCGCTGAGCAGTTCTTC,CASSLRLSAEQFF
-,-,TRBV27,TRBJ2-6,TGTGCCACCTCCCAATTCGCAGCAACAGGTACCGGGGCCAACGTCCTGACTTTC,CATSQFAATGTGANVLTF
-,TRBD1,TRBV5-1,TRBJ1-2,TGCGCCAGCAGGCCCGACAGGGTAGGTCCCGCAGCTGGCTACACCTTC,CASRPDRVGPAAGYTF
-,-,TRBV28,TRBJ2-7,TGTGCCAGCAGTTTTGGGTCGCCAGCCTACGAGCAGTACTTC,CASSFGSPAYEQYF
once,TRBD2,TRBV9,TRBJ2-5,TGTGCCAGCAGCGTAGCCGTTTGGGGGGGGACTAGAGAGACCCAGTACTTC,CASSVAVWGGTRETQYF
-,-,TRBV7-9,TRBJ1-5,TGTGCCAGCAGCCCGAGTTGGGCCCGAAATCAGCCCCAGCATTTT,CASSPSWARNQPQHF
-,-,TRBV19,TRBJ2-1,TGTGCCAGTAGTAACCCACGACCGCTCCCCTACAATGAGCAGTTCTTC,CASSNPRPLPYNEQFF
-,TRBD1,TRBV9,TRBJ2-1,TGTGCCAGCAGCGTAACGGACAGGTACAATGAGCAGTTCTTC,CASSVTDRYNEQFF
-,TRBD2,TRBV29-1,TRBJ2-1,TGCAGCGTTCCCCTGACTAGCGTCAATGAGCAGTTCTTC,CSVPLTSVNEQFF
once,-,TRBV9,TRBJ2-7,TGTGCCAGCAGCCCATCGGGCTCCTACGAGCAGTACTTC,CASSPSGSYEQYF
-,TRBD1,TRBV11-2,TRBJ2-7,TGTGCCAGCAGCTTCGGGACAGGTCTCTCCTACGAGCAGTACTTC,CASSFGTGLSYEQYF
-,TRBD2,TRBV7-8,TRBJ2-7,TGTGCCAGCAGGTCCGGGACTAGCGAATACGAGCAGTACTTC,CASRSGTSEYEQYF
-,-,TRBV27,TRBJ1-2,TGTGCCAGCAGTTTCGAACAGGGCCGCGGAAGTGGCTACACCTTC,CASSFEQGRGSGYTF
-,TRBD1,TRBV11-2,TRBJ1-6,TGTGCCAGCAGCTTAGAGAGTGGGACAGCTTATTCACCCCTCCACTTT,CASSLESGTAYSPLHF
-,-,TRBV28,TRBJ2-3,TGTGCCAGCAGTTTCTATAAGACTAGCACAGATACGCAGTATTTT,CASSFYKTSTDTQYF
-,-,TRBV30,TRBJ2-2,TGTGCCTGGAGCGAGGCCTCCGGGGAGCTGTTTTTT,CAWSEASGELFF
-,-,TRBV9,TRBJ2-1,TGTGCCAGCAGCGTAAGGCGGGGGCTGGACAATGAGCAGTTCTTC,CASSVRRGLDNEQFF
-,TRBD2,TRBV28,TRBJ2-1,TGTGCCAGCAGCGCGGGCGGGAGCTACAATGAGCAGTTCTTC,CASSAGGSYNEQFF
-,TRBD1,TRBV28,TRBJ2-7,TGTGCCAGCAGTGACGACAGGGGAAGAGCCTACGAGCAGTACTTC,CASSDDRGRAYEQYF
-,-,TRBV28,TRBJ1-1,TGTGCCAGCAGTTTATTGGCTGTGAACACTGAAGCTTTCTTT,CASSLLAVNTEAFF
-,-,TRBV4-1,TRBJ1-5,TGCGCCAGCAGCCAAGAAGATAGCAATCAGCCCCAGCATTTT,CASSQEDSNQPQHF